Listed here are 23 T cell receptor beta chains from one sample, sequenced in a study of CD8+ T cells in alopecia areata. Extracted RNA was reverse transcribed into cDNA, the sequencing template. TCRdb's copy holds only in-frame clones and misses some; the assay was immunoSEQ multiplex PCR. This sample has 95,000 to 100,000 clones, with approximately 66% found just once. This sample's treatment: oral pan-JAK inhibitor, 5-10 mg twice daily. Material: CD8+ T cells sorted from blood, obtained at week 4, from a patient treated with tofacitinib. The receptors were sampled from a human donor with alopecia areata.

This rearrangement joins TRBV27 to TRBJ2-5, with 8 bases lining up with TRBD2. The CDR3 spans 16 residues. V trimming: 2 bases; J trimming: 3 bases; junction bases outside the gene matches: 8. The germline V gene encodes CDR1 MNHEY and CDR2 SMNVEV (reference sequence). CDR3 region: CASSLDGLAEKETQYF. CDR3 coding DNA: TGTGCCAGCAGTTTAGATGGACTAGCAGAGAAAGAGACCCAGTACTTC.

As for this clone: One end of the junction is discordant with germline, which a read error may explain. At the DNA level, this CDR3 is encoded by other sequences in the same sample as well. CDR3: CAWSGHYNEQFF. DNA of the CDR3: TGCGCCTGGAGTGGTCACTACAATGAGCAGTTCTTC. This chain joins TRBV30 and TRBJ2-1; no definite D call. Germline CDR1 and CDR2: GTSNPN and SVGIG (reference sequence). This CDR3 region has 12 residues.

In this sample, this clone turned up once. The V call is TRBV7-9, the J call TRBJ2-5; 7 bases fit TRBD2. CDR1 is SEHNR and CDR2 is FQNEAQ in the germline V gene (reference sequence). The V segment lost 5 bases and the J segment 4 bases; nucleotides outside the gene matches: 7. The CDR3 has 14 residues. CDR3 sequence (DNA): TGTGCCAGCAGCCTGGTCAGGGAGGGAGAGACCCAGTACTTC. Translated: CASSLVREGETQYF.

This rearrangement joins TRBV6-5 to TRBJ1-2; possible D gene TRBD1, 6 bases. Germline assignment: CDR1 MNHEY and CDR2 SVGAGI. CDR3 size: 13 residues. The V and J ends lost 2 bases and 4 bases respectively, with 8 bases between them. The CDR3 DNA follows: TGTGCCAGCAGTTACGGGACACTCTATGGCTACACCTTC. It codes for CASSYGTLYGYTF.

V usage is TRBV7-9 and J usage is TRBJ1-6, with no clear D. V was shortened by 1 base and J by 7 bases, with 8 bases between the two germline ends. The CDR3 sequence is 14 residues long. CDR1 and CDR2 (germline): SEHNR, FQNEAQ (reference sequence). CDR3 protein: CASSLVESNSPLHF. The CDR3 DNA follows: TGTGCCAGCAGCTTAGTGGAGTCAAATTCACCCCTCCACTTT.

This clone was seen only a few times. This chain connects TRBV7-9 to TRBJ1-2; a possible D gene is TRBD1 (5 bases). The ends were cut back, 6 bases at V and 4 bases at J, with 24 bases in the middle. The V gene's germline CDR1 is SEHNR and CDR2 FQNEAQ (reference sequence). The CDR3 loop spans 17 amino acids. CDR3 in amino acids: CASRPSRGVGVSYGYTF. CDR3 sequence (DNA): TGTGCCAGCAGACCTTCCCGGGGTGTAGGGGTTAGCTATGGCTACACCTTC.

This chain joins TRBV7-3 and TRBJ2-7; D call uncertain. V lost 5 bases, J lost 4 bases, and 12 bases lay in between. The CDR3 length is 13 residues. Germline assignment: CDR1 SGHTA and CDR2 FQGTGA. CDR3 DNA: TGTGCCAGCAGCCGTCAAAACATTTACGAGCAGTACTTC. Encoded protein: CASSRQNIYEQYF.

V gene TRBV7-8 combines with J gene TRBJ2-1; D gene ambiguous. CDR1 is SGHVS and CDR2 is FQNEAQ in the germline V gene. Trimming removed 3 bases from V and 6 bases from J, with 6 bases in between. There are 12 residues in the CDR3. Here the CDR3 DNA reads TGTGCCAGCAGCTTCGGCCGCAATGAGCAGTTCTTC. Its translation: CASSFGRNEQFF.

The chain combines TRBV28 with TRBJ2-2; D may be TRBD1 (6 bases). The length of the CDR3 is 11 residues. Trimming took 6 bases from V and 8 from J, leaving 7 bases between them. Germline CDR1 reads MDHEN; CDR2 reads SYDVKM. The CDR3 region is CASRTGGELFF. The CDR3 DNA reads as TGTGCCAGCAGGACAGGAGGGGAGCTGTTTTTT.

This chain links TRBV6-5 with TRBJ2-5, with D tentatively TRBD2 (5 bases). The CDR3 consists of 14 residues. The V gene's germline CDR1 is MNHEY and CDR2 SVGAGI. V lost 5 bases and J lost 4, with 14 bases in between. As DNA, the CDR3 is TGTGCCAGCAGTGCTCCGGGGTCGGGAGAGACCCAGTACTTC. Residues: CASSAPGSGETQYF.

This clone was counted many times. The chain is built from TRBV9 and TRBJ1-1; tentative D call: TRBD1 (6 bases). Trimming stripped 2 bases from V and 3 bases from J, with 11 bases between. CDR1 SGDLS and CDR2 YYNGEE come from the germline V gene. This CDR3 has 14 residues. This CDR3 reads CASSVRGGDTEAFF. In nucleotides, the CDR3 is TGTGCCAGCAGCGTCAGAGGGGGGGACACTGAAGCTTTCTTT.

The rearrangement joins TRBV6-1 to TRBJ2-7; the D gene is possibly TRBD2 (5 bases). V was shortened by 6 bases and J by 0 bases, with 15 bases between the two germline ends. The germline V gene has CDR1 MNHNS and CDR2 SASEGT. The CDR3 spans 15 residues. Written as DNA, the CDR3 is TGTGCCAGCAGAGAGGGCGTTCTAAGCTCCTACGAGCAGTACTTC. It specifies CASREGVLSSYEQYF.

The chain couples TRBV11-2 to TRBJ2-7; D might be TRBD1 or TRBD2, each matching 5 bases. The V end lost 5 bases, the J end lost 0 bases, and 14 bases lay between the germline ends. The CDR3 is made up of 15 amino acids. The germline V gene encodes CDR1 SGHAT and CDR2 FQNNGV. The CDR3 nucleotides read TGTGCCAGCAGCCAACGGGACGGATACTCCTACGAGCAGTACTTC. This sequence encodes CASSQRDGYSYEQYF. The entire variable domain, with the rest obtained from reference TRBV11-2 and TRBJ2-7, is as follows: EAGVAQSPRYKIIEKRQSVAFWCNPISGHATLYWYQQILGQGPKLLIQFQNNGVVDDSQLPKDRFSAERLKGVDSTLKIQPAKLEDSAVYLCASSQRDGYSYEQYFGPGTRLTVT.

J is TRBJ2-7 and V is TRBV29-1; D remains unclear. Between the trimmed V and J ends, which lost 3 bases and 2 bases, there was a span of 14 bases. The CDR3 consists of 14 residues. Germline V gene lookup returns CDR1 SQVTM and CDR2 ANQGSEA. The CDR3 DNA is TGCAGCGTTGATGGGGTCAGTACCACCTACGAGCAGTACTTC. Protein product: CSVDGVSTTYEQYF.

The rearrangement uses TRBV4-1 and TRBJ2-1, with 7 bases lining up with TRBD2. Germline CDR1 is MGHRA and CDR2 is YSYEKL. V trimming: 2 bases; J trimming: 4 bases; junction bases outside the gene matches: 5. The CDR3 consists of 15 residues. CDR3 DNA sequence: TGCGCCAGCAGCCAATGGGGCGGGAGATACAATGAGCAGTTCTTC. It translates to CASSQWGGRYNEQFF.

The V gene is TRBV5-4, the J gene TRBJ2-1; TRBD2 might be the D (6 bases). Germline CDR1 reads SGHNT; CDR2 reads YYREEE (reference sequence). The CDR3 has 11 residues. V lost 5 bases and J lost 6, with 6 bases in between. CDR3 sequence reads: CASRAGNEQFF. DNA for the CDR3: TGTGCCAGCAGAGCGGGCAATGAGCAGTTCTTC.

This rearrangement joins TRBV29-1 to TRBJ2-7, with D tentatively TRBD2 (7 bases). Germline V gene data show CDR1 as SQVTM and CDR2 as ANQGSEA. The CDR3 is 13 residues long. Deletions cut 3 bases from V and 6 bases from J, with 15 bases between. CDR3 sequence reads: CSVEGGQSGEQYF. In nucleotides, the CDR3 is TGCAGCGTTGAGGGGGGGCAGTCGGGCGAGCAGTACTTC.

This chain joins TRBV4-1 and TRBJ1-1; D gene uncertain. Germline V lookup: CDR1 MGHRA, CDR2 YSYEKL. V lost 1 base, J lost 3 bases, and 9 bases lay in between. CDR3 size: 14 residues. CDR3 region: CASSQVAADTEAFF. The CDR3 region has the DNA TGCGCCAGCAGCCAAGTCGCTGCGGACACTGAAGCTTTCTTT.

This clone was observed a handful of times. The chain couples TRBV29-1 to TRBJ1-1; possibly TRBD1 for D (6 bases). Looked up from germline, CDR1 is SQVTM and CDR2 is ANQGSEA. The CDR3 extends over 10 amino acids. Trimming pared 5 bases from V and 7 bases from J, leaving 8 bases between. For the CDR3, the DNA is TGCAGCGTTAGGGGGGATGAAGCTTTCTTT. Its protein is CSVRGDEAFF.

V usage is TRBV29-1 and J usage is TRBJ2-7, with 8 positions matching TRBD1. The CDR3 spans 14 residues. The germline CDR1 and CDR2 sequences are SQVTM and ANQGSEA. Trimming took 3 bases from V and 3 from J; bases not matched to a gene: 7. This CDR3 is CSVEPTGGNYEQYF. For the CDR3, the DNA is TGCAGCGTTGAGCCCACAGGGGGAAACTACGAGCAGTACTTC.

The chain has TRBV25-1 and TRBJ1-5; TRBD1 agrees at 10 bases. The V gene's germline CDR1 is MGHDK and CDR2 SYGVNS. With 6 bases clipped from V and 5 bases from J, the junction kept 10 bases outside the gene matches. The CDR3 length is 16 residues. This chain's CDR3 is CASSRKTGGNDQPQHF. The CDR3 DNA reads TGTGCCAGCAGCCGGAAGACAGGGGGCAACGATCAGCCCCAGCATTTT.

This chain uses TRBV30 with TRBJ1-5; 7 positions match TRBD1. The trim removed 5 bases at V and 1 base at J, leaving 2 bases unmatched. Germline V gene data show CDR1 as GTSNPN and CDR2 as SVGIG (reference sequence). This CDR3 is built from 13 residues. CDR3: CAWQTGSNQPQHF. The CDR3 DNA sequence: TGTGCCTGGCAGACAGGGAGCAATCAGCCCCAGCATTTT.

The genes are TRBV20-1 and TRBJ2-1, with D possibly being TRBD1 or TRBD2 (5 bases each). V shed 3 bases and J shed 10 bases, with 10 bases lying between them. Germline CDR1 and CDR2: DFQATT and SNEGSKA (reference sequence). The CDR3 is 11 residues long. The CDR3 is CSARGRQEQFF. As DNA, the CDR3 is TGCAGTGCTAGGGGGAGACAGGAGCAGTTCTTC.